Listed here are 7 T cell receptor beta chains from one sample, sequenced in a study of response to subunit inactivated influenza vaccine. Using its own MiXCR run on the RT-PCR reads, TCRdb lists one record per CDR3 protein. The repertoire holds more than 700,000 distinct CDR3 sequences, with around 21% as singletons. The specimen comprised PBMCs from blood, sampled around 5 days after vaccination. These receptors came from a man in his fifties or sixties who received an inactivated influenza vaccine.

This clonotype was detected a few times. The V call is TRBV7-2, the J call TRBJ1-1, with D uncertain. The CDR3 loop spans 15 amino acids. Germline CDR1 reads SGHTA; CDR2 reads FQGNSA. V was cut by 0 bases and J by 6 bases, with 14 bases left in between. CDR3 sequence reads: CASSLAIPGWAEAFF. The CDR3 coding sequence is TGTGCCAGCAGCTTAGCGATACCGGGTTGGGCTGAAGCTTTCTTT. The full variable domain, in which reference TRBV7-2 and TRBJ1-1 provide the parts outside the CDR3, is GAGVSQSPSNKVTEKGKDVELRCDPISGHTALYWYRQSLGQGLEFLIYFQGNSAPDKSGLPSDRFSAERTGGSVSTLTIQRTQQEDSAVYLCASSLAIPGWAEAFFGQGTRLTVV.

The table lists this clonotype with a few counts. This sequence joins TRBV4-1 and TRBJ1-2, with 10 bases fitting TRBD1. Germline trimming cut 6 bases from V and 5 bases from J; bases unmatched to any gene: 12. This CDR3 region has 16 residues. Per germline, CDR1 MGHRA and CDR2 YSYEKL. The CDR3 DNA reads TGCGCCAGCAGTTCCAACCCGGGACAGGGGAGGTATGGCTACACCTTC. Translating gives CASSSNPGQGRYGYTF.

Only a few counts were recorded for this clonotype. The chain employs TRBV5-1 and TRBJ2-7; tentative D call: TRBD1 (6 bases). CDR3 length: 14 residues. The germline CDR1 and CDR2 sequences are SGHRS and YFSETQ. V lost 4 bases, J lost 3 bases, and 14 bases lay in between. CDR3 sequence: CASSLGTRFYEQYF. In DNA form, the CDR3 reads TGCGCCAGCAGCCTGGGGACACGCTTCTACGAGCAGTACTTC. The variable domain in full, completed from reference TRBV5-1 and TRBJ2-7, reads KAGVTQTPRYLIKTRGQQVTLSCSPISGHRSVSWYQQTPGQGLQFLFEYFSETQRNKGNFPGRFSGRQFSNSRSEMNVSTLELGDSALYLCASSLGTRFYEQYFGPGTRLTVT.

The rearrangement links TRBV5-4 to TRBJ2-1; 8 positions match TRBD1. V lost 2 bases to trimming and J lost 10 bases; unmatched junction nucleotides: 5. The V gene's germline CDR1 is SGHNT and CDR2 YYREEE (reference sequence). This CDR3 is built from 13 residues. The DNA of the CDR3 is TGTGCCAGCAGCTTCGGACAGGGCCAAGAGCAGTTCTTC. Translated: CASSFGQGQEQFF. Variable domain in full (rest from reference TRBV5-4 and TRBJ2-1): ETGVTQSPTHLIKTRGQQVTLRCSSQSGHNTVSWYQQALGQGPQFIFQYYREEENGRGNFPPRFSGLQFPNYSSELNVNALELDDSALYLCASSFGQGQEQFFGPGTRLTVL.

The V call is TRBV10-3, the J call TRBJ1-3, with D hard to call. Trimming took off 3 bases at V and 0 bases at J, with 9 bases between the two ends. Per germline, CDR1 ENHRY and CDR2 SYGVKD. The CDR3 loop spans 15 amino acids. In DNA, the CDR3 is TGTGCCATCAGTGAATTGGCAGGCTCTGGAAACACCATATATTTT. Protein: CAISELAGSGNTIYF.

The V and J genes are TRBV29-1 and TRBJ2-1; possibly TRBD1 or TRBD2 for D (5 bases each). This CDR3 is 16 amino acids long. V gave up 3 bases and J gave up 0 bases, with 15 bases separating them. Germline CDR1 reads SQVTM; CDR2 reads ANQGSEA. This chain's CDR3 is CSVDDEGPSSYNEQFF. The CDR3 DNA reads as TGCAGCGTTGACGATGAGGGGCCGAGCTCCTACAATGAGCAGTTCTTC.

This CDR3 is CASSQSPGQNYEQYF. Written as DNA, the CDR3 is TGCGCCAGCAGCCAATCCCCGGGACAGAATTACGAGCAGTACTTC. This sequence joins TRBV5-1 and TRBJ2-7, with 7 bases identical to TRBD1. The CDR3 is 15 residues long. Trimming at V came to 4 bases and at J to 4 bases, leaving 11 bases not matched to a gene. Germline lookup yields CDR1 SGHRS and CDR2 YFSETQ.